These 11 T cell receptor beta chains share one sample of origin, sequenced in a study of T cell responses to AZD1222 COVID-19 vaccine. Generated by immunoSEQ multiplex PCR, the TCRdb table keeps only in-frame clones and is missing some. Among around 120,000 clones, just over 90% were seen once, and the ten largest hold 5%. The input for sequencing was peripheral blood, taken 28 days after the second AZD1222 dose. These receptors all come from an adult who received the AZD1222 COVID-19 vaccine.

Here the CDR3 reads CASSFSTGELFF. The CDR3 coding sequence is TGTGCCAGCAGCTTTAGTACCGGGGAGCTGTTTTTT. The chain couples TRBV7-6 to TRBJ2-2; D ambiguous. CDR1 and CDR2 from the germline V gene are SGHVS and FNYEAQ. With 3 bases removed from V and 5 bases from J, the gap between germline ends came to 4 bases. The CDR3 is 12 amino acids.

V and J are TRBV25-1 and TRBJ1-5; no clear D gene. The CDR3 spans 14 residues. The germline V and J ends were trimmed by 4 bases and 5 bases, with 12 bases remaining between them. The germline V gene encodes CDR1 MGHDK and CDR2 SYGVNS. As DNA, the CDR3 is TGTGCCAGCAGTGGGGAAGAATGGGATCAGCCCCAGCATTTT. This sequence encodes CASSGEEWDQPQHF.

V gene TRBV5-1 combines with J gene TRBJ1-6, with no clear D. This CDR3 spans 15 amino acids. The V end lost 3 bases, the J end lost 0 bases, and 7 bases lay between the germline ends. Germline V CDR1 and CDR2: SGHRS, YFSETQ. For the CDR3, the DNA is TGCGCCAGCAGCTCGGAGCGCTCCTATAATTCACCCCTCCACTTT. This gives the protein CASSSERSYNSPLHF.

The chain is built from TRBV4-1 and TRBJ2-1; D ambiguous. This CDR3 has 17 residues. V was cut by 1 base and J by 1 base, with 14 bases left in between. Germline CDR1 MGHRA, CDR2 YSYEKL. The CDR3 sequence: CASSQVDMGFSYNEQFF. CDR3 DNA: TGCGCCAGCAGCCAAGTTGATATGGGTTTTTCCTACAATGAGCAGTTCTTC.

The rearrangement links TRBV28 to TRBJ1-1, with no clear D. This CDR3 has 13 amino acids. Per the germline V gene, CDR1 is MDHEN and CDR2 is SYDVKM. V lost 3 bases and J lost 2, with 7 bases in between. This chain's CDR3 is CASSFYSNTEAFF. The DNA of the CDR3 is TGTGCCAGCAGTTTTTATAGTAACACTGAAGCTTTCTTT.

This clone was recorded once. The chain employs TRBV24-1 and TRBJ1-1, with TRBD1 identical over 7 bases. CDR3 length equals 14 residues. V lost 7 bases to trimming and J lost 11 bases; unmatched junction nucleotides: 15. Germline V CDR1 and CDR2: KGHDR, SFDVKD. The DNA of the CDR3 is TGTGCCACCAGCCCTAGACAGGGCCCCATGAAGGCTTTCTTT. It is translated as CATSPRQGPMKAFF.

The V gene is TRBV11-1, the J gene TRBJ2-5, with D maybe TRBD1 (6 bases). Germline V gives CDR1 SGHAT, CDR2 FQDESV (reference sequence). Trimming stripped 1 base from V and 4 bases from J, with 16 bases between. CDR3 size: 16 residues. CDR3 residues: CASSLEWTAARETQYF. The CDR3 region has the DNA TGTGCCAGCAGCTTAGAGTGGACAGCTGCCCGAGAGACCCAGTACTTC.

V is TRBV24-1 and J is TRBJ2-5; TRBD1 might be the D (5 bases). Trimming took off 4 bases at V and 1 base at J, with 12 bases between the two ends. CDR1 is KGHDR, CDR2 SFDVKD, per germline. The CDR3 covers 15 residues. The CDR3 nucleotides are TGTGCCACCAGTGACCCTCGACAGCGCCAAGAGACCCAGTACTTC. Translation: CATSDPRQRQETQYF.

CDR3: CASGLSGGHYGYTF. For the CDR3, the DNA is TGTGCCAGCGGCTTATCCGGGGGCCACTATGGCTACACCTTC. The rearrangement links TRBV2 to TRBJ1-2, with D perhaps TRBD1 (6 bases). Per germline, CDR1 SNHLY and CDR2 FYNNEI. Trimming shortened V by 8 bases and J by 3 bases, and 16 bases separated the two germline ends. This CDR3 contains 14 residues.

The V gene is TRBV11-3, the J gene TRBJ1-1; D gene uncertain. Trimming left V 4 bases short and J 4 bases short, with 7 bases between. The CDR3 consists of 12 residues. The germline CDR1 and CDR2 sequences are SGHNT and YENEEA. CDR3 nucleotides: TGTGCCAGCAGCTCACTGGGCACTGAAGCTTTCTTT. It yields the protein CASSSLGTEAFF.

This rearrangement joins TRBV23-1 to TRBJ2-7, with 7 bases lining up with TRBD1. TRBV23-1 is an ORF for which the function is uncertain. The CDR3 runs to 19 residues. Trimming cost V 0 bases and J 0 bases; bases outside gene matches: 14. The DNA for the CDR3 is TGCGCCAGCAGTCAATCGAGAGACAGGGTGGTTATAAACTCCTACGAGCAGTACTTC. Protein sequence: CASSQSRDRVVINSYEQYF.